These T cell receptor beta chains were read from a single sample in a study of regulatory T cells in long-lasting Graves disease. TCRdb reanalysed the multiplex PCR reads using MiXCR and keeps one entry per CDR3 protein. This table has 400,000 to 500,000 distinct CDR3 sequences, 16% appearing once. A further study also used this sample, focusing on T cells in Graves' hyperthyroidism and ophthalmopathy.

The sequencing here drew on peripheral blood mononuclear cells (PBMCs), taken at new diagnosis, from a patient treated with antithyroid drugs. These receptors came from a woman aged 18-30 years with Graves disease. Both conserved end residues are part of each CDR3. Fields, in order: D gene, CDR3 length, clone size, J gene, V gene, CDR3 DNA, CDR3 protein. A D gene is named only where the DNA matches it firmly. The listing skips clone size in some rows; elsewhere it reads once, few, many or a size class.

D: TRBD1
length: 15
size: many
J: TRBJ2-7
V: TRBV3-1
DNA: TGTGCCAGCAGCCAAGCGGGACAGGGAAAAGGCGAGCAGTACTTC
CDR3: CASSQAGQGKGEQYF

D: TRBD2
length: 13
size: many
J: TRBJ2-7
V: TRBV12-3/TRBV12-4
DNA: TGTGCCAGCAGTCATCGGGAGGCCTACGAGCAGTACTTC
CDR3: CASSHREAYEQYF

D: -
length: 15
size: few
J: TRBJ1-4
V: TRBV5-8
DNA: TGTGCCAGCAGCTTACAGGGTCACCGGGGTGAAAAACTGTTTTTT
CDR3: CASSLQGHRGEKLFF

D: TRBD2
length: 14
size: few
J: TRBJ2-2
V: TRBV6-1
DNA: TGTGCCAGCAGACTAGCGGGAGTCGCCGGGGAGCTGTTTTTT
CDR3: CASRLAGVAGELFF

D: -
length: 13
size: few
J: TRBJ2-1
V: TRBV4-3
DNA: TGCGCCAGCAGCCAAGCGGGGGTCGGTGAGCAGTTCTTC
CDR3: CASSQAGVGEQFF

D: -
length: 12
size: many
J: TRBJ1-2
V: TRBV12-3/TRBV12-4
DNA: TGTGCCAGCAGTTTAAATGACTATGGCTACACCTTC
CDR3: CASSLNDYGYTF

D: -
length: 14
size: -
J: TRBJ1-2
V: TRBV20-1
DNA: TGCAGTGCCCTTGTCGGGGAAGGTGGCTATGGCTACACCTTC
CDR3: CSALVGEGGYGYTF

D: -
length: 14
size: -
J: TRBJ2-7
V: TRBV20-1
DNA: TGCAGTGCTTCTGAGGACACCCGTCCCTACGAGCAGTACTTC
CDR3: CSASEDTRPYEQYF

D: -
length: 14
size: few
J: TRBJ2-3
V: TRBV27
DNA: TGTGCCAGCAGTTCCCGGACATCCTCAGATACGCAGTATTTT
CDR3: CASSSRTSSDTQYF

D: -
length: 16
size: many
J: TRBJ2-5
V: TRBV20-1
DNA: TGCAGTGCGGTCGAAAGGTTCAGGGGTGGCCAAGAGACCCAGTACTTC
CDR3: CSAVERFRGGQETQYF

D: -
length: 15
size: few
J: TRBJ2-3
V: TRBV5-1
DNA: TGCGCCAGCAGCTTGGTTAGGGTTGGCACAGATACGCAGTATTTT
CDR3: CASSLVRVGTDTQYF

D: -
length: 15
size: -
J: TRBJ2-7
V: TRBV5-8
DNA: TGTGCCAGCAGCTTGGAGAAGGGATTAGGCTACGAGCAGTACTTC
CDR3: CASSLEKGLGYEQYF

D: TRBD1
length: 13
size: -
J: TRBJ1-1
V: TRBV7-9
DNA: TGTGCCAGCAGTCCTACAGGGGTAAGCGAAGCTTTCTTT
CDR3: CASSPTGVSEAFF

D: TRBD1
length: 17
size: -
J: TRBJ1-4
V: TRBV12-3/TRBV12-4
DNA: TGTGCCAGCAGTTTAAATCCGGGACAGGGGCAGAATGAAAAACTGTTTTTT
CDR3: CASSLNPGQGQNEKLFF

D: TRBD2
length: 15
size: -
J: TRBJ2-7
V: TRBV6-1
DNA: TGTGCCAGCAGTGCGGAGCCAGCGGGAGGGTACGAGCAGTACTTC
CDR3: CASSAEPAGGYEQYF

D: -
length: 15
size: many
J: TRBJ2-5
V: TRBV3-1
DNA: TGTGCCAGCAGCCCGGGGGCAGTTATACAAGAGACCCAGTACTTC
CDR3: CASSPGAVIQETQYF

D: -
length: 13
size: once
J: TRBJ2-7
V: TRBV7-2
DNA: TGTGCCAGCAGCTTAGAGTCAGGGGCCGAGCAGTACTTC
CDR3: CASSLESGAEQYF

D: -
length: 14
size: -
J: TRBJ1-1
V: TRBV11-1
DNA: TGTGCCAGCAGCTTAAGTCGGGGGATCACTGAAGCTTTCTTT
CDR3: CASSLSRGITEAFF

D: TRBD1
length: 15
size: many
J: TRBJ1-6
V: TRBV7-2
DNA: TGTGCCAGCAGCTTAGTGGGACAGAATAATTCACCCCTCCACTTT
CDR3: CASSLVGQNNSPLHF

D: -
length: 15
size: few
J: TRBJ1-2
V: TRBV20-1
DNA: TGCAGTGCTAGAGATTCAGTCGGGGACCCTTATGGCTACACCTTC
CDR3: CSARDSVGDPYGYTF